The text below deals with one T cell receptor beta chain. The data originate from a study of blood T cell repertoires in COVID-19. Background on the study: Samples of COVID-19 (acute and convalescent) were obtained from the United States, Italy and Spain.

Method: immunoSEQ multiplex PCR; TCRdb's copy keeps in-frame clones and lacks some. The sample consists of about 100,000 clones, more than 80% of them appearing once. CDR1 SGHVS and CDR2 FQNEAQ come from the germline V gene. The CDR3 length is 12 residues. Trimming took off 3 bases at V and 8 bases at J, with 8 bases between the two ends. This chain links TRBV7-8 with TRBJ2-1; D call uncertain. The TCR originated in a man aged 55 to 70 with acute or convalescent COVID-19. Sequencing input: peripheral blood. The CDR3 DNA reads TGTGCCAGCAGCTTCTATTTTTATGAGCAGTTCTTC. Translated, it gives CASSFYFYEQFF.